This TCR beta chain was recorded in a study of T cells in Graves' hyperthyroidism and ophthalmopathy. What was amplified from RNA transcripts were TCR beta CDR3 regions. First-round RT-PCR with HTBI primers amplified the TCR CDR3 region. Each CDR3 protein is one row after TCRdb ran MiXCR on the multiplex PCR reads. The table lists around 300,000 distinct CDR3 sequences, approximately 20% of them singletons. Germline values: CDR1 LGHDT, CDR2 YNNKEL (reference sequence). V was clipped by 7 bases and J by 2 bases, with 16 bases between them. The CDR3 extends over 15 amino acids. This clonotype has at least ten counts.

The V call is TRBV3-1, the J call TRBJ2-3; D is perhaps TRBD1 or TRBD2 (5 bases each). The origin of this receptor is a man aged 30 to 39 with Graves' ophthalmopathy. Sequences were obtained from blood. DNA of the CDR3: TGTGCCAGCACCCCGGGACCTATACTCACAGATACGCAGTATTTT. Its protein is CASTPGPILTDTQYF.